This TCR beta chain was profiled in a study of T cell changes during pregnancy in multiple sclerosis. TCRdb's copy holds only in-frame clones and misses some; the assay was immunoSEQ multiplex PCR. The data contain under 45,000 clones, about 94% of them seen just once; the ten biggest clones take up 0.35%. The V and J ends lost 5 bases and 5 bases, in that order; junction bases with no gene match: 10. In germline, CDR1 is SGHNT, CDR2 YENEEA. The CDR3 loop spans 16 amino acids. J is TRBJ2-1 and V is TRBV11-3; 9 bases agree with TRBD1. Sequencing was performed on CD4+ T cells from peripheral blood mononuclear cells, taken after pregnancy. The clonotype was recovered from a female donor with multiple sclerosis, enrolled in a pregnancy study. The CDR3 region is CASSLQTGGFDNEQFF. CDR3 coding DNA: TGTGCCAGCAGCCTACAAACAGGGGGCTTCGACAATGAGCAGTTCTTC.